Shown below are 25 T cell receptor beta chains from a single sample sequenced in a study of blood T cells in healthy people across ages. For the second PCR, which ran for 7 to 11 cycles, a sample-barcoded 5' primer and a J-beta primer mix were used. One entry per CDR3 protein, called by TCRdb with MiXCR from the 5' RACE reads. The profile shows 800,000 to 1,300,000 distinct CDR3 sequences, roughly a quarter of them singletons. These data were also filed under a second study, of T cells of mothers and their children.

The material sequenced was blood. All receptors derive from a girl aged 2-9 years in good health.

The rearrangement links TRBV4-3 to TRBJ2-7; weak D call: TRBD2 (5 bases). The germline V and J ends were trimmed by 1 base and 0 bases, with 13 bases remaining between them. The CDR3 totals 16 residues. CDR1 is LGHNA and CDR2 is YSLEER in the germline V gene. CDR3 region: CASSQVEGSSSYEQYF. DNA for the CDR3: TGCGCCAGCAGCCAAGTTGAGGGCTCGAGCTCCTACGAGCAGTACTTC.

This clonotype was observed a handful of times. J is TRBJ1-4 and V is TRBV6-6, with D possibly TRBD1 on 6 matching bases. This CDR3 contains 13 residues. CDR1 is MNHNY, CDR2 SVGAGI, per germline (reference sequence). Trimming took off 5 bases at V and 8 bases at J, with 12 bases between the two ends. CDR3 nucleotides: TGTGCCAGCAGTCCGGACCAGGGGGAAAAACTGTTTTTT. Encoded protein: CASSPDQGEKLFF.

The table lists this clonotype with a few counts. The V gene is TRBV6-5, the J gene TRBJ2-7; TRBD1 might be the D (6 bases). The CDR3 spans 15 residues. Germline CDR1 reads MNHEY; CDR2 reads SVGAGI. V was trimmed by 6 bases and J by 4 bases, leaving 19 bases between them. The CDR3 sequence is CASSPTGAVIYEQYF. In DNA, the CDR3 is TGTGCCAGCAGCCCGACAGGCGCCGTAATATACGAGCAGTACTTC.

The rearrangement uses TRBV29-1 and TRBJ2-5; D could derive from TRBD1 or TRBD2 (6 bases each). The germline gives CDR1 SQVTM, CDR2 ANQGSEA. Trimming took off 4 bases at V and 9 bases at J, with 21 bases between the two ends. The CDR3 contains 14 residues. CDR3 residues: CSVGGAEYLAAQYF. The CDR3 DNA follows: TGCAGCGTTGGGGGGGCCGAGTACCTCGCGGCCCAGTACTTC.

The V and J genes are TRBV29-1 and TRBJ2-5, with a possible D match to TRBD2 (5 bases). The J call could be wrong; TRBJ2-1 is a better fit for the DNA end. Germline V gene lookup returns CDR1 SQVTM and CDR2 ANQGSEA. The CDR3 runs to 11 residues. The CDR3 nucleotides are TGCAGCGCACTAGAGAACAATGAGCAGTTCTTC. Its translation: CSALENNEQFF.

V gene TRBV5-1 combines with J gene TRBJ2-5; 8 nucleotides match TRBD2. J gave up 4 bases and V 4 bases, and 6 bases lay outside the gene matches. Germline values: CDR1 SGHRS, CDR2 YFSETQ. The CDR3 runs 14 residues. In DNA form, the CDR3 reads TGCGCCAGCAGCGATAGCGGGACTACAGAGACCCAGTACTTC. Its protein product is CASSDSGTTETQYF.

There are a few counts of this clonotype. The CDR3 is CASSLESLRQETQYF. In DNA form, the CDR3 reads TGTGCCAGCAGCTTAGAGTCCCTCCGACAAGAGACCCAGTACTTC. V and J are TRBV7-9 and TRBJ2-5, with unresolved D. The CDR3 is 15 amino acids. V gave up 1 base and J gave up 2 bases, with 11 bases separating them. CDR1 SEHNR and CDR2 FQNEAQ come from the germline V gene (reference sequence).

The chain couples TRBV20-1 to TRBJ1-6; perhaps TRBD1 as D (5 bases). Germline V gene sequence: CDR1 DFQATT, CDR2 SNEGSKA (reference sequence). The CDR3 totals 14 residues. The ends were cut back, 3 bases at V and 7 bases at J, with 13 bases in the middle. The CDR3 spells CSARGGVDNSPLHF. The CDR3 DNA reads TGCAGTGCTAGGGGGGGGGTGGACAATTCACCCCTCCACTTT.

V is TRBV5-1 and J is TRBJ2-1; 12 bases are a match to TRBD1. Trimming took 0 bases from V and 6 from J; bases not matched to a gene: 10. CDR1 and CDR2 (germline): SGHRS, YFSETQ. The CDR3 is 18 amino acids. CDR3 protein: CASSLVAIPGQGANEQFF. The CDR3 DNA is TGCGCCAGCAGCTTGGTGGCCATACCGGGACAGGGGGCCAATGAGCAGTTCTTC.

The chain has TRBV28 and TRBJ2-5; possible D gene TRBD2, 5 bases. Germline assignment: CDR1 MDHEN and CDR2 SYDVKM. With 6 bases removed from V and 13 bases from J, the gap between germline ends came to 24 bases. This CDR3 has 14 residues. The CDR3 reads CASRPMGASHERYF. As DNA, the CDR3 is TGTGCCAGCAGGCCCATGGGAGCTTCCCACGAGCGGTACTTC.

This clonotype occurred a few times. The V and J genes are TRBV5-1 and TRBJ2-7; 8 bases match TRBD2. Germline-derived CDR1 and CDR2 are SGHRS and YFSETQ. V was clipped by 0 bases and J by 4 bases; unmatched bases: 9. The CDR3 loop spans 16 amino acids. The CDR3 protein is CASSLAGERELYEQYF. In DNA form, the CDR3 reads TGCGCCAGCAGCTTGGCCGGCGAGCGGGAGCTATACGAGCAGTACTTC.

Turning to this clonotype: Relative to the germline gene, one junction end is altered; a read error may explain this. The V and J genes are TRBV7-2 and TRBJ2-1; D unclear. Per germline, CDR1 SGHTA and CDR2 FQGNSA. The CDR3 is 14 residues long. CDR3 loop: CASSLAPLGNERFF. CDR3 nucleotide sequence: TGTGCCAGCAGCTTAGCCCCGTTGGGGAATGAGCGGTTCTTC.

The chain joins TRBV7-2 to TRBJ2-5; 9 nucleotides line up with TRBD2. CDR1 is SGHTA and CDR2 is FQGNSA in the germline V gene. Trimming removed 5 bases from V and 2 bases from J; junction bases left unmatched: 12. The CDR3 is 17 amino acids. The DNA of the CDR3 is TGTGCCAGCAGCCCGTCAATAGCGGGAGCGGGGCAAGAGACCCAGTACTTC. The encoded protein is CASSPSIAGAGQETQYF.

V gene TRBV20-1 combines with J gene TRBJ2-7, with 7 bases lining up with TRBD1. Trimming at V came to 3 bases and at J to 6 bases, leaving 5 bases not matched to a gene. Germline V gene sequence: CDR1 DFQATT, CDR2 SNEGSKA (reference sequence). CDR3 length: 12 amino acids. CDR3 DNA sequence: TGCAGTGCTAGGAGACAGGGAGCCGAGCAGTACTTC. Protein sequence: CSARRQGAEQYF.

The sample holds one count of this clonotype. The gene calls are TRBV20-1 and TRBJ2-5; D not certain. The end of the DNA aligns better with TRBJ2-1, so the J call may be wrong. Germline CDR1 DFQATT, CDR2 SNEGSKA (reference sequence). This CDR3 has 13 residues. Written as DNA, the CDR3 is TGCAGGCCAATCTCCCTCTCTGGCAATGAGCAGTTCTTC. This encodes CRPISLSGNEQFF.

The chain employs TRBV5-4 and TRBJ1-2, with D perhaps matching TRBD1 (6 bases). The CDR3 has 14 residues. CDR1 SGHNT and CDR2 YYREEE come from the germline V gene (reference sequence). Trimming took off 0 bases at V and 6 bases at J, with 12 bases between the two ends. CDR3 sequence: CASSLVLGGDGYTF. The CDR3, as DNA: TGTGCCAGCAGCTTGGTTCTTGGGGGCGATGGCTACACCTTC.

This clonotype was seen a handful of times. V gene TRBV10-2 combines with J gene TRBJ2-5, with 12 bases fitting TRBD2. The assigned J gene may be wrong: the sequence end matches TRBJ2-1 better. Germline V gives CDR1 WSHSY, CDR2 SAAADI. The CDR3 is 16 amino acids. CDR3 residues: CASSAQLAGGGDEQFF. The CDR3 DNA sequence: TGCGCCAGCAGCGCTCAACTAGCGGGAGGAGGAGATGAGCAGTTCTTC.

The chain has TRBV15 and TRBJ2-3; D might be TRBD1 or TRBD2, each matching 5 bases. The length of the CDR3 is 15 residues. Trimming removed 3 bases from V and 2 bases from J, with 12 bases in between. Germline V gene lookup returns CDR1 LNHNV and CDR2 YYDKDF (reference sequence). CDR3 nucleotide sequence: TGTGCCACCAGCAGCTGGGACGGAAACACAGATACGCAGTATTTT. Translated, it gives CATSSWDGNTDTQYF.

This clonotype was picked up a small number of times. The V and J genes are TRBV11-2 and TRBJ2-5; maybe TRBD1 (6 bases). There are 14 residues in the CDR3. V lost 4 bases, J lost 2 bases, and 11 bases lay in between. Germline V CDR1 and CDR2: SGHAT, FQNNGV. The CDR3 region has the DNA TGTGCCAGCAGCTACTACAGGGAACAAGAGACCCAGTACTTC. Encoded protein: CASSYYREQETQYF.

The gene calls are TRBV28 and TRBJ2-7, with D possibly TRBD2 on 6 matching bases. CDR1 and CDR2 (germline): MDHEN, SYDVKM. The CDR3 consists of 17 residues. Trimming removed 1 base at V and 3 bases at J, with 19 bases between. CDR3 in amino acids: CASSLSVLEGVGYEQYF. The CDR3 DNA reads TGTGCCAGCAGTTTATCGGTTTTGGAGGGTGTCGGCTACGAGCAGTACTTC.

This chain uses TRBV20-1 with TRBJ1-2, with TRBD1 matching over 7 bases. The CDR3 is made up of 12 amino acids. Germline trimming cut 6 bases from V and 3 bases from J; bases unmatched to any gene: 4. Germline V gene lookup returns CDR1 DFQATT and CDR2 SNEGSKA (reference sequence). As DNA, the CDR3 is TGCAGTGCCCGGGACAGATACTATGGCTACACCTTC. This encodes CSARDRYYGYTF.

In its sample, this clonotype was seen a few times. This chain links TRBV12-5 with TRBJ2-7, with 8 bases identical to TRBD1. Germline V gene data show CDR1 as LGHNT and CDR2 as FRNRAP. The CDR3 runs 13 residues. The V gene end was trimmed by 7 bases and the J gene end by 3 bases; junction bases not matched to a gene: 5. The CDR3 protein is CASAFDRGYEQYF. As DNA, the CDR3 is TGTGCTAGTGCCTTCGACAGGGGCTACGAGCAGTACTTC. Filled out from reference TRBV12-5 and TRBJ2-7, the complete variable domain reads DARVTQTPRHKVTEMGQEVTMRCQPILGHNTVFWYRQTMMQGLELLAYFRNRAPLDDSGMPKDRFSAEMPDATLATLKIQPSEPRDSAVYFCASAFDRGYEQYFGPGTRLTVT.

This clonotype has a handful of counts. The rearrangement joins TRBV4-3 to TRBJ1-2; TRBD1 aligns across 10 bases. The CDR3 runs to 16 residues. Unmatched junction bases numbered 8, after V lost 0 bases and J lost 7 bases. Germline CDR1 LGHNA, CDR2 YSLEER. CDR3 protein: CASSQDSKGQGTGYTF. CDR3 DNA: TGCGCCAGCAGCCAAGATAGTAAGGGACAGGGGACTGGCTACACCTTC.

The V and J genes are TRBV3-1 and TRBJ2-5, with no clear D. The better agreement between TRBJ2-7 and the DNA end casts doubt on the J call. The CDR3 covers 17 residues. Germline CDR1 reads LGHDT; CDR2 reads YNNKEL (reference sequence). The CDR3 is CASSPRRVNLGTYEQYF. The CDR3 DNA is TGTGCCAGCAGCCCCCGAAGGGTAAATTTGGGGACCTACGAGCAGTACTTC.

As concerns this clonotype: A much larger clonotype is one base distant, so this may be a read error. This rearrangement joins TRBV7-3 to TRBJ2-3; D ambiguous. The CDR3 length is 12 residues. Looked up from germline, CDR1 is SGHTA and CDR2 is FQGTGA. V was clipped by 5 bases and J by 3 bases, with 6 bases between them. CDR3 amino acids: CASSVTTDTQYF. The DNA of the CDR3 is TGTGCCAGCAGCGTGACTACAGATACGCAGTATTTT.